The sequence of this TCR beta chain was determined in a study of blood T cell repertoires in COVID-19. Overall study: Donors in the United States, Italy and Spain gave samples during acute or convalescent COVID-19. PBMCs, B-cell-depleted T cells, or T cells provided the cDNA or gDNA that made up the material.

Trimming at V came to 4 bases and at J to 4 bases, leaving 4 bases not matched to a gene. Germline V lookup: CDR1 MNHEY, CDR2 SVGAGI. The CDR3 length is 14 residues. Original analysis: Cell counts per sample came from amplifying reference gene primers. Only in-frame clones appear in the TCRdb table, and some are missing; sequencing was by immunoSEQ multiplex PCR. V and J calls and clone size come straight from that table; D and trimming were deduced from the DNA. The sample includes around 70,000 clones, roughly 80% of them seen just once. The chain is built from TRBV6-5 and TRBJ1-5; TRBD1 agrees at 7 bases. The specimen sequenced was peripheral blood. The receptor's source is a man aged 60 to 69 with acute or convalescent COVID-19. The CDR3, as DNA: TGTGCCAGCAGTTCCGGGACAGCTAATCAGCCCCAGCATTTT. It encodes CASSSGTANQPQHF.